The T cell receptor (beta chain) described here comes from a study of cytomegalovirus exposure and HLA in healthy donors. Study results and caveats: Cytomegalovirus association was assigned to about 150 TCR beta chains.

As regards this clone: Its antigen is not identified.

Method: immunoSEQ multiplex PCR; TCRdb's copy keeps in-frame clones and lacks some. The table records roughly 68,000 clones, more than 95% of them present only once. CDR3 length equals 16 residues. Trimming stripped 0 bases from V and 3 bases from J, with 14 bases between. Germline V gene sequence: CDR1 SGHRS, CDR2 YFSETQ. The source of this sequence is a man aged 18-30 years in good health and CMV-seronegative. The chain has TRBV5-1 and TRBJ2-3; D perhaps matches TRBD2 (6 bases). Source material: PBMCs. CDR3 in DNA: TGCGCCAGCAGCTTGGCCGGGGGAGATGGGACAGATACGCAGTATTTT. Its protein product is CASSLAGGDGTDTQYF.